This TCR beta chain was recorded in a study of cytomegalovirus exposure and HLA in healthy donors. Findings of the study overall: A missense DCLRE1C variant was associated with V- and J-gene trimming of TCR beta chains in a later analysis, and an independent cohort replicated the association.

PCR employed 60 Vbeta and 13 Jbeta primers. Repertoires were generated with immunoSEQ multiplex PCR, while TCRdb's copy carries only in-frame clones and drops some. The table records roughly 150,000 clones, approximately 80% of them present only once. The CDR3 is 17 residues long. Deletions cut 2 bases from V and 8 bases from J, with 21 bases between. The table lists this clone with a count of one. Antigen: not known. This TCR was sampled from a male donor in good health and CMV-seronegative. V gene TRBV23-1 combines with J gene TRBJ1-4; D may be TRBD1 (6 bases). TRBV23-1 is an ORF, with its function uncertain. Sequenced material: PBMCs. As DNA, the CDR3 is TGCGCCAGCAGTCAAAAATGGGGCTGGGGGCGTCGAGAAAAACTGTTTTTT. This gives the protein CASSQKWGWGRREKLFF.